This is a list of T cell receptor beta chains from one sample in a study of T cells in localized non-small cell lung cancer. Clones were sequenced by immunoSEQ multiplex PCR, and TCRdb holds only the in-frame ones, with some missing. In the table there are approximately 81,000 clones, approximately 90% of which are singletons. Sample: peripheral blood, taken before any cancer treatment. These receptors came from a woman between 40 and 69 years old with stage I squamous cell lung carcinoma. The CDR3 runs from the conserved cysteine through the conserved F or W. A D gene is named only where the DNA matches it firmly. Part of the rows lack a size; the others show once, few, many or a class for expanded clones.

CDR3nt | CDR3aa | d_gene | abundance | j_gene | v_gene
TGTGCCAGCAGCCCGGGCCCCGGGGGCTACGAGCAGTACTTC | CASSPGPGGYEQYF | NA | NA | TRBJ2-7 | TRBV9
TGTGCCAGCAGCTTAGCTTTCCGCACAGATACGCAGTATTTT | CASSLAFRTDTQYF | NA | NA | TRBJ2-3 | TRBV11-2
TGTGCCTGGAGTGTCGAGGCTAACTATGGCTACACCTTC | CAWSVEANYGYTF | NA | NA | TRBJ1-2 | TRBV30
TGTGCCAGCAGCTACTCCCCGGACAGGAACTGGAACACCGGGGAGCTGTTTTTT | CASSYSPDRNWNTGELFF | TRBD1 | NA | TRBJ2-2 | TRBV11-3
TGTGCCAGCAGTTACTCTTCCGGGAGCTCCTACGAGCAGTACTTC | CASSYSSGSSYEQYF | NA | NA | TRBJ2-7 | TRBV6-6
TGTGCCAGCAGTGACGGGGGCTACAATGAGCAGTTCTTC | CASSDGGYNEQFF | NA | once | TRBJ2-1 | TRBV2
TGTGCCAGCAGCTTTAAGATAGGAGAACACGAGCAGTACTTC | CASSFKIGEHEQYF | NA | NA | TRBJ2-7 | TRBV5-4
TGTGCCAGCAGCTTCGGGACAACTAATTCACCCCTCCACTTT | CASSFGTTNSPLHF | NA | few | TRBJ1-6 | TRBV5-8
TGTGCCAGTAGTACTCGGGACAGGAACACCGGGGAGCTGTTTTTT | CASSTRDRNTGELFF | TRBD1 | once | TRBJ2-2 | TRBV19
TGCGCCAGCAGCTTGGCCGTTGACGGGCCGGGGGAGCAGTACTTC | CASSLAVDGPGEQYF | NA | NA | TRBJ2-7 | TRBV5-1
TGTGCCTGCCGAACAGAGAGCTCCTATAATTCACCCCTCCACTTT | CACRTESSYNSPLHF | NA | NA | TRBJ1-6 | TRBV30
TGCAGCGTTGGGGGACAGGGGGCTCGCGAGACCCAGTACTTC | CSVGGQGARETQYF | TRBD1 | once | TRBJ2-5 | TRBV29-1
TGTGCCAGCAGAGAAGCCGGGACAGGGTCCGGAACCCGGTTCTTC | CASREAGTGSGTRFF | TRBD1 | NA | TRBJ2-1 | TRBV2
TGTGCCAGCTCACCACCTAGCGTAGGCACAGATACGCAGTATTTT | CASSPPSVGTDTQYF | NA | NA | TRBJ2-3 | TRBV18
TGTGCCAGTAGTATCGCCAGGGGAAGGGAAAAACTGTTTTTT | CASSIARGREKLFF | NA | NA | TRBJ1-4 | TRBV19
TGTGCCAGCAGCGTAGGGAAGGGGAAAGGGAGTGAGCAGTTCTTC | CASSVGKGKGSEQFF | NA | NA | TRBJ2-1 | TRBV9
TGTGCCAGCTCATCCCGACAGGGGAAAGGTGAAAAACTGTTTTTT | CASSSRQGKGEKLFF | TRBD1 | NA | TRBJ1-4 | TRBV18
TGTGCCAGCAGCTTATCTATAAATCTCCGGGACGGTACCTACGAGCAGTACTTC | CASSLSINLRDGTYEQYF | NA | NA | TRBJ2-7 | TRBV7-8
TGTGCCAGCAGCTTGACCCCGGAGACCCAGTACTTC | CASSLTPETQYF | NA | NA | TRBJ2-5 | TRBV5-6
TGTGCCAGCAGCGCCGGACAGGGGAGGGAAAAACTGTTTTTT | CASSAGQGREKLFF | TRBD1 | NA | TRBJ1-4 | TRBV9
TGTGCCAGCAGCATGGACGCGAGGGGGCGAGGAACTGAAGCTTTCTTT | CASSMDARGRGTEAFF | TRBD1 | NA | TRBJ1-1 | TRBV6-6
TGTGCCAGCAGTCCGGGCCAGTGGCAGGGCGCCTACGAGCAGTACTTC | CASSPGQWQGAYEQYF | NA | once | TRBJ2-7 | TRBV6-6
TGCGCCAGCAGCTTGGATGGCAGGGGAGGAGGAAACACCATATATTTT | CASSLDGRGGGNTIYF | NA | NA | TRBJ1-3 | TRBV5-1
TGTGCCAGCAGCTTCGAACTTTATAATAATTCACCCCTCCACTTT | CASSFELYNNSPLHF | NA | NA | TRBJ1-6 | TRBV7-9
TGTGCCAGCAGCCCCATACCCCTAGCGGGGGTAGACAATGAGCAGTTCTTC | CASSPIPLAGVDNEQFF | TRBD2 | NA | TRBJ2-1 | TRBV7-9
TGTGCCACCAGCTTGACAGGGGGCGAGGTCGTGAGTAACTATGGCTACACCTTC | CATSLTGGEVVSNYGYTF | TRBD1 | few | TRBJ1-2 | TRBV15
TGCGCCAGCAGCTTCCGGGACAGGAGCACAGATACGCAGTATTTT | CASSFRDRSTDTQYF | TRBD1 | NA | TRBJ2-3 | TRBV5-1
TGTGCCAGCAGTTTAGCGACGGGAGCCTACGAGCAGTACTTC | CASSLATGAYEQYF | NA | once | TRBJ2-7 | TRBV27
TGTGCCAGCAGCTTGATAGCGGGAGATAATAATGAGCAGTTCTTC | CASSLIAGDNNEQFF | TRBD2 | NA | TRBJ2-1 | TRBV7-2
TGTGCCAGTAATGAGCGGGGGGTCCCTCAAGAGACCCAGTACTTC | CASNERGVPQETQYF | TRBD2 | NA | TRBJ2-5 | TRBV19
TGTGCCAGCAGACGTACCCCGGGACAGGGCTACGAGCAGTACTTC | CASRRTPGQGYEQYF | TRBD1 | few | TRBJ2-7 | TRBV27
TGTGCCAGCAGCGTATCAGGGAACACCGGGGAGCTGTTTTTT | CASSVSGNTGELFF | NA | few | TRBJ2-2 | TRBV9
TGTGCCAGTAGCAACACCGCCAACACACGTTTCAATCAGCCCCAGCATTTT | CASSNTANTRFNQPQHF | NA | NA | TRBJ1-5 | TRBV19
TGTGCCAGCAGTTACAGGGGATCTGAAGCTTTCTTT | CASSYRGSEAFF | NA | NA | TRBJ1-1 | TRBV6-5
TGTGCCAGTAGTATCCTGGGGGGGAACTATGGCTACACCTTC | CASSILGGNYGYTF | NA | NA | TRBJ1-2 | TRBV19
TGTGCCAGCAGAGGGGACAGATACACAGATACGCAGTATTTT | CASRGDRYTDTQYF | TRBD1 | NA | TRBJ2-3 | TRBV28
TGTGCCAGCAGCCCAGGGGGTTTCGGGGCTTGGTCACCCCTCCACTTT | CASSPGGFGAWSPLHF | TRBD1 | once | TRBJ1-6 | TRBV7-8
TGTGCCAGCAGCCCGCGGGGGGCTTCTGAAGCTTTCTTT | CASSPRGASEAFF | NA | NA | TRBJ1-1 | TRBV4-2
TGTGCCAGCAGTACGAGGTCCCCCCACGAGCAGTACTTC | CASSTRSPHEQYF | NA | NA | TRBJ2-7 | TRBV6-5
TGCGCCAGCAGCTCAGGGGGCGGCTATGGCTACACCTTC | CASSSGGGYGYTF | TRBD1 | NA | TRBJ1-2 | TRBV5-1
TGTGCCAGTAGGCCCGACAGGTCCTCTAATGAAAAACTGTTTTTT | CASRPDRSSNEKLFF | NA | NA | TRBJ1-4 | TRBV19
TGTGCCAGCAGCCCACAAGTAGCGGGGACCCAGTACTTC | CASSPQVAGTQYF | TRBD2 | NA | TRBJ2-5 | TRBV7-3
TGCGCCAGCAGCCTCCCGACCGGGAGCAGCACAGATACGCAGTATTTT | CASSLPTGSSTDTQYF | NA | NA | TRBJ2-3 | TRBV5-1
TGTGCCAGCAGTTTTCTGAACACCGGGGAGCTGTTTTTT | CASSFLNTGELFF | NA | NA | TRBJ2-2 | TRBV28
TGTGCCAGCAGCCTAGGGGTGAACACTGAAGCTTTCTTT | CASSLGVNTEAFF | NA | NA | TRBJ1-1 | TRBV5-8
TGTGCCAGCAGCCGAGGGAACAGGGTTAATGGCTACACCTTC | CASSRGNRVNGYTF | NA | NA | TRBJ1-2 | TRBV7-9
TGTGCCAGCAGCTCGCGGCGTCACCCCGACAGCTATGGCTACACCTTC | CASSSRRHPDSYGYTF | NA | NA | TRBJ1-2 | TRBV7-8
TGTGCCAGTAGTTTTAGCGAGAATAGCAATCAGCCCCAGCATTTT | CASSFSENSNQPQHF | NA | NA | TRBJ1-5 | TRBV19
TGTGCCAGCAGTTTTAGGGTCGGCGGGGAGCTGTTTTTT | CASSFRVGGELFF | NA | NA | TRBJ2-2 | TRBV27
TGCGCCAGCAGCTTGGGACGTCTTAACTATGGCTACACCTTC | CASSLGRLNYGYTF | NA | NA | TRBJ1-2 | TRBV5-1
TGTGCCAGTAGTATTTTCGGAGAAATGAACACTGAAGCTTTCTTT | CASSIFGEMNTEAFF | NA | NA | TRBJ1-1 | TRBV19
TGTGCCAGCAGTTACGATGGGTCGGCACTTAACTATGGCTACACCTTC | CASSYDGSALNYGYTF | NA | NA | TRBJ1-2 | TRBV6-5
TGTGCCAGCAGTTACCAGGGCGCGAACACTGAAGCTTTCTTT | CASSYQGANTEAFF | NA | NA | TRBJ1-1 | TRBV27
TGTGCCTGGAGTCGGGGAAAGGGCACCGGGGAGCTGTTTTTT | CAWSRGKGTGELFF | NA | NA | TRBJ2-2 | TRBV30
TGTGCCAGCAGCCCTACGGGTTTCTCCTACAATGAGCAGTTCTTC | CASSPTGFSYNEQFF | NA | NA | TRBJ2-1 | TRBV28